The 14 T cell receptor beta chains in this list originate from one sample, sequenced in a study of technical replicates of blood from a few donors. The data were produced by immunoSEQ multiplex PCR, yet TCRdb's version contains in-frame clones alone and is incomplete. Found here are tens of thousands of clones, more than 90% of them singletons; the top ten hold around 0.25%. The sequenced sample consisted of T cells isolated from PBMCs. The origin of the receptors is a human donor in good health.

The chain couples TRBV29-1 to TRBJ2-5; weak D call: TRBD2 (5 bases). The germline gives CDR1 SQVTM, CDR2 ANQGSEA. CDR3 length equals 10 residues. The ends were cut back, 6 bases at V and 8 bases at J, with 10 bases in the middle. The CDR3 protein is CSVGSSTQYF. The CDR3 coding sequence is TGCAGCGTAGGGAGTTCAACCCAGTACTTC.

This chain links TRBV12-2 with TRBJ2-5; TRBD2, as called in the table, went unchecked against the DNA. TRBV12-2 is noted as a pseudogene. The CDR3 is made up of 17 amino acids. CDR3 in DNA: TGTGCAAGTCGAGAGGGGAGGTCCCGGGGCCTCGAAGAGACCCAGTACTTC. Its protein product is CASREGRSRGLEETQYF.

The chain combines TRBV6-5 with TRBJ2-3; TRBD2 agrees at 9 bases. Germline values: CDR1 MNHEY, CDR2 SVGAGI. V gave up 6 bases and J gave up 4 bases; unmatched junction bases: 8. This CDR3 spans 15 amino acids. Written as DNA, the CDR3 is TGTGCCAGCAGCCCCACGCGACTAGCGGCAGATACGCAGTATTTT. Its protein is CASSPTRLAADTQYF.

The rearrangement uses TRBV7-6 and TRBJ1-2; 12 nucleotides match TRBD1. The CDR3 contains 19 residues. V gave up 1 base and J gave up 4 bases; unmatched junction bases: 13. CDR1 and CDR2 (germline): SGHVS, FNYEAQ. CDR3 DNA sequence: TGTGCCAGCAGCTTAGGGGGCCACCGGGACAGGGGGCGCGGCTATGGCTACACCTTC. Encoded protein: CASSLGGHRDRGRGYGYTF. The full variable domain, completed using reference TRBV7-6 and TRBJ1-2, is GAGVSQSPRYKVTKRGQDVALRCDPISGHVSLYWYRQALGQGPEFLTYFNYEAQQDKSGLPNDRFSAERPEGSISTLTIQRTEQRDSAMYRCASSLGGHRDRGRGYGYTFGSGTRLTVV.

The V call is TRBV18, the J call TRBJ1-4, with D tentatively TRBD1 (5 bases). CDR3 size: 13 residues. The V and J ends lost 5 bases and 5 bases respectively, with 9 bases between them. The V gene's germline CDR1 is KGHSH and CDR2 LQKENI. The CDR3 region has the DNA TGTGCCAGCTCAGCAGGGCAAAATGAAAAACTGTTTTTT. It specifies CASSAGQNEKLFF.

The genes are TRBV6-1 and TRBJ2-5; D is perhaps TRBD2 (7 bases). The ends were cut back, 5 bases at V and 2 bases at J, with 15 bases in the middle. The CDR3 has 15 residues. Looked up from germline, CDR1 is MNHNS and CDR2 is SASEGT. The CDR3 coding sequence is TGTGCCAGCAGTCTAGGGGGGGGCAGTCAAGAGACCCAGTACTTC. Translating it yields CASSLGGGSQETQYF.

CDR3 amino acids: CASSQVSITEVQKGYTF. The CDR3 DNA is TGTGCCAGCAGCCAAGTCTCCATTACGGAGGTCCAAAAGGGCTACACCTTC. The genes are TRBV4-2 and TRBJ1-2; unclear D gene. Trimming cost V 1 base and J 8 bases, with 23 bases left between them. CDR3 length equals 17 residues. CDR1 LGHNA and CDR2 YNFKEQ come from the germline V gene.

The chain joins TRBV12-5 to TRBJ1-1, with 7 bases fitting TRBD1. Trimming removed 0 bases from V and 1 base from J; junction bases left unmatched: 8. The CDR3 extends over 17 amino acids. The germline CDR1 and CDR2 sequences are LGHNT and FRNRAP. CDR3 sequence reads: CASGLVRTGTENTEAFF. CDR3 sequence (DNA): TGTGCTAGTGGTTTGGTACGGACCGGGACAGAGAACACTGAAGCTTTCTTT.

The chain couples TRBV9 to TRBJ2-2; D is possibly TRBD1 (6 bases). Germline CDR1 and CDR2: SGDLS and YYNGEE. The length of the CDR3 is 17 residues. The V gene lost 0 bases and the J gene lost 6 bases, with 18 bases spanning the gap. CDR3 coding DNA: TGTGCCAGCAGCGTAGTACTGTCTGGGGGCGCCCCCGGGGAGCTGTTTTTT. Protein product: CASSVVLSGGAPGELFF.

The V call is TRBV5-6, the J call TRBJ1-2; D is perhaps TRBD1 (5 bases). Trimming took 2 bases from V and 8 from J, leaving 19 bases between them. The germline V gene encodes CDR1 SGHDT and CDR2 YYEEEE. This CDR3 has 15 residues. DNA of the CDR3: TGTGCCAGCAGCTTCTCAGAAGGGGTCTATATAGGCTACACCTTC. Protein: CASSFSEGVYIGYTF.

The chain recombines TRBV4-1 with TRBJ2-3; 12 bases agree with TRBD2. The CDR3 has 17 amino acids. V dropped 2 bases and J dropped 1; count of bases not matched to a gene: 4. Germline CDR1 and CDR2: MGHRA and YSYEKL. The CDR3 loop reads CASSQSRLAGGTDTQYF. CDR3 DNA: TGCGCCAGCAGCCAATCTCGACTAGCGGGGGGCACAGATACGCAGTATTTT.

V gene TRBV20-1 combines with J gene TRBJ2-1; no clear D gene. The CDR3 runs 10 residues. Germline lookup yields CDR1 DFQATT and CDR2 SNEGSKA (reference sequence). V lost 6 bases to trimming and J lost 10 bases, with 10 bases between them. For the CDR3, the DNA is TGCAGTGCAATGACTGAGGAGCAGTTCTTC. This gives the protein CSAMTEEQFF.

The CDR3 spells CASSYSNRGTLEQFF. Here the CDR3 DNA reads TGTGCCAGCAGTTACTCGAATCGGGGGACCCTCGAGCAGTTCTTC. This rearrangement joins TRBV6-5 to TRBJ2-1, with a possible D match to TRBD2 (6 bases). The length of the CDR3 is 15 residues. V was shortened by 0 bases and J by 10 bases, with 16 bases between the two germline ends. Germline loops: CDR1 MNHEY, CDR2 SVGAGI.

This chain joins TRBV28 and TRBJ1-2; D is uncertain. V was pared by 10 bases and J by 11 bases, with 14 bases between. Looked up from germline, CDR1 is MDHEN and CDR2 is SYDVKM. The CDR3 is made up of 10 amino acids. As DNA, the CDR3 is TGTGCCACGTGGGAGGCTGGATACACCTTC. It translates to CATWEAGYTF.